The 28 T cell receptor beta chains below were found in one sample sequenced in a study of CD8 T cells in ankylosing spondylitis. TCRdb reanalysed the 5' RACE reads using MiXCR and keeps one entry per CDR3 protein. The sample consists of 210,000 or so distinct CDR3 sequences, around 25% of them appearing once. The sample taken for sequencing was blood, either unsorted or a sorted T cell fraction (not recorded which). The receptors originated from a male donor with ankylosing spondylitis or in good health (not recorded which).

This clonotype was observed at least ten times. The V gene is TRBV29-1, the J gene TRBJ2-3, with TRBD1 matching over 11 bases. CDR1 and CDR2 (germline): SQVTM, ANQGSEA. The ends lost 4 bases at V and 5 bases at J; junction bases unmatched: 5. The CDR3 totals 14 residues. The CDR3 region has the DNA TGCAGCGTTGGAAGGACAGGGGGCGGAGATACGCAGTATTTT. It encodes CSVGRTGGGDTQYF.

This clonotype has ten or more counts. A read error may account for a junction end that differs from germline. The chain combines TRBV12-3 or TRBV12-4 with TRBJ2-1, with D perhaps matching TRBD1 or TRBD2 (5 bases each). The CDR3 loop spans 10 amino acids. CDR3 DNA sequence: TGTGCCAGCAGCATGGGACGGCCCAGCTTC. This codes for CASSMGRPSF.

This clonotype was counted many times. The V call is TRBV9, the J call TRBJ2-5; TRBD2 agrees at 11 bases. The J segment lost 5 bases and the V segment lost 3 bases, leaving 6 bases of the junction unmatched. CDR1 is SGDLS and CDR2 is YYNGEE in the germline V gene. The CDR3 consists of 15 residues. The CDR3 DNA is TGTGCCAGCAGCGAAGGGACTAGCGGCTTTGAGACCCAGTACTTC. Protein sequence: CASSEGTSGFETQYF. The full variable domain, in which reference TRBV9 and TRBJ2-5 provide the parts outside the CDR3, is DSGVTQTPKHLITATGQRVTLRCSPRSGDLSVYWYQQSLDQGLQFLIQYYNGEERAKGNILERFSAQQFPDLHSELNLSSLELGDSALYFCASSEGTSGFETQYFGPGTRLLVL.

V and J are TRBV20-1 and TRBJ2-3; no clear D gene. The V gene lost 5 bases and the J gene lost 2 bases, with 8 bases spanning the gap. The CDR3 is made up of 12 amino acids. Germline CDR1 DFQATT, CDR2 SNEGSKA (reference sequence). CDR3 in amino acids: CSAAYHTDTQYF. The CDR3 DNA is TGCAGTGCTGCTTACCACACAGATACGCAGTATTTT.

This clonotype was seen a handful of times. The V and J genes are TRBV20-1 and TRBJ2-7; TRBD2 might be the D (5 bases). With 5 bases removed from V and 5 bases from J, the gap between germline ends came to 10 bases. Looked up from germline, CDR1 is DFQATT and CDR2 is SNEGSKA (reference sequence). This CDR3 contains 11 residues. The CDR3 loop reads CSALIGDEQYF. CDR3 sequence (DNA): TGCAGTGCTCTGATCGGGGACGAGCAGTACTTC.

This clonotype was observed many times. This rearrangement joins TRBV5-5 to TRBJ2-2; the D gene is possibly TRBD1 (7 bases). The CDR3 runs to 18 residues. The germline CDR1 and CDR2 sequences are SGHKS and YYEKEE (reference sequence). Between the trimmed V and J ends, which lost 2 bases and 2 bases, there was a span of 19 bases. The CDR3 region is CASSFVSMRDSNTGELFF. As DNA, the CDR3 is TGTGCCAGCAGCTTTGTGTCCATGCGGGACAGCAACACCGGGGAGCTGTTTTTT.

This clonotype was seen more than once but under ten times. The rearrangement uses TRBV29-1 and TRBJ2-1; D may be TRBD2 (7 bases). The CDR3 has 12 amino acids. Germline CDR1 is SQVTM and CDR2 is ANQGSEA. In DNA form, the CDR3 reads TGCCCACGGGGGGCATGCTACAATGAGCAGTTCTTC. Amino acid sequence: CPRGACYNEQFF.

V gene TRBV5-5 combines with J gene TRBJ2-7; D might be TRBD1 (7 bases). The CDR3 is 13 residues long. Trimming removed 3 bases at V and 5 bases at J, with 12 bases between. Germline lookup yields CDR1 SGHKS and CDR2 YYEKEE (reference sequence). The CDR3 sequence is CASSSGGSHEQYF. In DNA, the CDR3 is TGTGCCAGCAGCTCAGGGGGGTCTCACGAGCAGTACTTC.

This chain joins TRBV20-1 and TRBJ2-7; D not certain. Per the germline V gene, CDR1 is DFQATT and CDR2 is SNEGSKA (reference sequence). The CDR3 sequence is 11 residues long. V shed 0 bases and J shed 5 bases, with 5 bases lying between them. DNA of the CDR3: TGCAGTGCTAGAGAGGCCCACGAGCAGTACTTC. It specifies CSAREAHEQYF.

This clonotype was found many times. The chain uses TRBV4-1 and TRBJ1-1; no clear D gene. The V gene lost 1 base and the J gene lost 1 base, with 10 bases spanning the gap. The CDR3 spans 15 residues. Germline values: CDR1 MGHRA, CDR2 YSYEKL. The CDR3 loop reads CASSQGRQKNTEAFF. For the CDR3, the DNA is TGCGCCAGCAGCCAAGGTCGCCAAAAGAACACTGAAGCTTTCTTT.

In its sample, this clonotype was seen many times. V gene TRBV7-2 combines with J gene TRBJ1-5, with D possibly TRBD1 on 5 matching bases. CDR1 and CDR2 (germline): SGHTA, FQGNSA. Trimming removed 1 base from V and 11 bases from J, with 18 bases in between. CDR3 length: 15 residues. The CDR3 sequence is CASSLDQGSVKTQHF. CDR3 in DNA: TGTGCCAGCAGCTTAGACCAGGGATCGGTCAAGACCCAGCATTTT.

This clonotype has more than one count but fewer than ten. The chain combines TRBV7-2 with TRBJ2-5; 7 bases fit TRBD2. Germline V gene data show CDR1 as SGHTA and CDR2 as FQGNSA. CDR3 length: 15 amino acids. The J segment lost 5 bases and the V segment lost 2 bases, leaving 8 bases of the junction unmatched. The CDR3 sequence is CASSLWGGNRETQYF. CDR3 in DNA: TGTGCCAGCAGCTTATGGGGGGGGAATAGGGAGACCCAGTACTTC.

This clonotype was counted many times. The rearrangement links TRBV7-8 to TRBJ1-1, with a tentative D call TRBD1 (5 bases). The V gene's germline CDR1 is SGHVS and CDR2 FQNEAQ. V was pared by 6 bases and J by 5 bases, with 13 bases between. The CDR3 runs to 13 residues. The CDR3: CASSTPGKTEAFF. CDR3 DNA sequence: TGTGCCAGCAGTACACCAGGGAAAACTGAAGCTTTCTTT.

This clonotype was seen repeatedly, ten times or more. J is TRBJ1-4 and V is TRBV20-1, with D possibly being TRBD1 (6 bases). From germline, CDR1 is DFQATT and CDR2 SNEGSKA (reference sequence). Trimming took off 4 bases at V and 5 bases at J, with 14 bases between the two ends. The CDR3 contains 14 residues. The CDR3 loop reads CSATLDRLNEKLFF. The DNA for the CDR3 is TGCAGTGCTACTTTAGACAGGCTAAATGAAAAACTGTTTTTT.

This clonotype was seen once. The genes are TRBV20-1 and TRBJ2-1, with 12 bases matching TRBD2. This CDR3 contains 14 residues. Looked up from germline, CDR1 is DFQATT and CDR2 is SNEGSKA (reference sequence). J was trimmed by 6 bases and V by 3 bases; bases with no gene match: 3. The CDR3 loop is CSASLTSGGNEQFF. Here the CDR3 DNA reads TGCAGTGCTAGCTTGACTAGCGGGGGCAATGAGCAGTTCTTC.

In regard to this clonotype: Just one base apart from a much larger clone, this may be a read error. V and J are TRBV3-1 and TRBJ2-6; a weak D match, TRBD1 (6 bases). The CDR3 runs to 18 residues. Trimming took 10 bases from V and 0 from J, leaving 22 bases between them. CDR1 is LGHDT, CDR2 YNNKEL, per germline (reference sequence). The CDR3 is CATRGPRDTNSGANVLTF. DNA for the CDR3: TGTGCCACCAGGGGACCACGGGACACCAACTCTGGGGCCAACGTCCTGACTTTC.

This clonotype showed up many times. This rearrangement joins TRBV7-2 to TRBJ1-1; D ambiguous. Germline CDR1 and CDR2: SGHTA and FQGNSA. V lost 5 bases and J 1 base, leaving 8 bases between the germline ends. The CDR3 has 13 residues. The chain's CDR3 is CASSPHKNTEAFF. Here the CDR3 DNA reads TGTGCCAGCAGCCCCCATAAGAACACTGAAGCTTTCTTT.

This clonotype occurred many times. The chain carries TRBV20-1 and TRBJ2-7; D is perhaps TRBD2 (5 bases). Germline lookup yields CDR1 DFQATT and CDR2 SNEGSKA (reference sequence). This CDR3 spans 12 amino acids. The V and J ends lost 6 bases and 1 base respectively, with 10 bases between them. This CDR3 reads CSARVRSYEQYF. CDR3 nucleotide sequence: TGCAGTGCGCGGGTTAGATCCTACGAGCAGTACTTC.

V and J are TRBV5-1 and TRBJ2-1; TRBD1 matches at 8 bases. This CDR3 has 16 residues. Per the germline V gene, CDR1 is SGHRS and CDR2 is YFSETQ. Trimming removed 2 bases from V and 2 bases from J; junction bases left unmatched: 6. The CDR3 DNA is TGCGCCAGCAGCTTTCTGGGACAGGCCCCCTACAATGAGCAGTTCTTC. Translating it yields CASSFLGQAPYNEQFF.

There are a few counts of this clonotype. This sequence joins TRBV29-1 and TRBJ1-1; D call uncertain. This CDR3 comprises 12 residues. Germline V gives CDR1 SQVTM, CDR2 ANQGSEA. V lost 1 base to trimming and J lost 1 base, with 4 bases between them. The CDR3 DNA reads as TGCAGCGTTGAAGGTTCGAACACTGAAGCTTTCTTT. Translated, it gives CSVEGSNTEAFF.

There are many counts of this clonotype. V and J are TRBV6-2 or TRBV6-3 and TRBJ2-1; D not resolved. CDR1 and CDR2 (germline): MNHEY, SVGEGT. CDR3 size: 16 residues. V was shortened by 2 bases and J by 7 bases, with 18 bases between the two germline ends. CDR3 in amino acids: CASSYRTVQQGNEQFF. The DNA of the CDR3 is TGTGCCAGCAGTTACAGGACCGTACAACAAGGTAATGAGCAGTTCTTC.

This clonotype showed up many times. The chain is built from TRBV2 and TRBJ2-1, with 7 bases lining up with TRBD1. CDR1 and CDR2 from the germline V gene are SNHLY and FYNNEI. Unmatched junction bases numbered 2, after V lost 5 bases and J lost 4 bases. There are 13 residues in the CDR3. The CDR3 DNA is TGTGCCAGCAGTCCGGACAGGTACAATGAGCAGTTCTTC. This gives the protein CASSPDRYNEQFF.

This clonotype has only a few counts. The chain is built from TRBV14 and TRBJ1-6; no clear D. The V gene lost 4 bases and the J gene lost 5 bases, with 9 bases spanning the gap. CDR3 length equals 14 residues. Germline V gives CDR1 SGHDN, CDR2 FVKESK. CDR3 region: CASSLEANNSPLHF. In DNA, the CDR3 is TGTGCCAGCAGCCTGGAGGCTAATAATTCACCCCTCCACTTT.

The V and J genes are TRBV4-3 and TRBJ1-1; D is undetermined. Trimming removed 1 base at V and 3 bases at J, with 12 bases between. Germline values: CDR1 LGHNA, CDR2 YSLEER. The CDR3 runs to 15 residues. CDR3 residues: CASSQASLKDTEAFF. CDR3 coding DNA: TGCGCCAGCAGCCAAGCCAGCCTTAAGGACACTGAAGCTTTCTTT.

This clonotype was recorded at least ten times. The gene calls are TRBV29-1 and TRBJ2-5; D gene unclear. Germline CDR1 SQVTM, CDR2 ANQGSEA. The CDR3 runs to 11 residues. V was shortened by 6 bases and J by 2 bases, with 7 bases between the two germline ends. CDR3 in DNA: TGCAGCGTCCGACCTCAAGAGACCCAGTACTTC. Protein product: CSVRPQETQYF.

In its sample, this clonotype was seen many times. The CDR3 nucleotides are TGTGCCAGCAGATCGGACAGGGGAAGCACTGAAGCTTTCTTT. Protein sequence: CASRSDRGSTEAFF. The chain links TRBV12-3 or TRBV12-4 to TRBJ1-1; 9 bases map to TRBD1. Trimming removed 6 bases from V and 4 bases from J; junction bases left unmatched: 6. The CDR3 length is 14 residues.

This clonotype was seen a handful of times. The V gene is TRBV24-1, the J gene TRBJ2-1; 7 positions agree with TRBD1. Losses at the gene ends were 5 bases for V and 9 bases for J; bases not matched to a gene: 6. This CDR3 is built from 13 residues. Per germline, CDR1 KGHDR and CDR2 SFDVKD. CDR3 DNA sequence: TGTGCCACCAGTGCCGTTGGGGACAGTGAGCAGTTCTTC. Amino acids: CATSAVGDSEQFF.

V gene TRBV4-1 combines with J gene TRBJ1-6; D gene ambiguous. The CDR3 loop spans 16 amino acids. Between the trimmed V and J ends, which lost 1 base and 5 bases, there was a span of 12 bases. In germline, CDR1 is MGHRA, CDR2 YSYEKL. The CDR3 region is CASSQGGGLNNSPLHF. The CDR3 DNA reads TGCGCCAGCAGCCAAGGAGGCGGACTTAATAATTCACCCCTCCACTTT.